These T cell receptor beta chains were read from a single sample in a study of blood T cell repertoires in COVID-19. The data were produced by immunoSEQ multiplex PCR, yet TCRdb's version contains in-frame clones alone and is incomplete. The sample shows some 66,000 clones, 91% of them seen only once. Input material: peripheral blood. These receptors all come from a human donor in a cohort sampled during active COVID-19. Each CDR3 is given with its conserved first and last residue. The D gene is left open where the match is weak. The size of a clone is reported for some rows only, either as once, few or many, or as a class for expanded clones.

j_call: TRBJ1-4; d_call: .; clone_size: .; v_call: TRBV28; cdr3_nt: TGTGCCAGCAGTGGGGCTGGGTTTAATGAAAAACTGTTTTTT; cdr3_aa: CASSGAGFNEKLFF
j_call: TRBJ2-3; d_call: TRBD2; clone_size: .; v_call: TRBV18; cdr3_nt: TGTGCCAGCTCACCTACTAGCGGGGGGGGCACAGATACGCAGTATTTT; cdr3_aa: CASSPTSGGGTDTQYF
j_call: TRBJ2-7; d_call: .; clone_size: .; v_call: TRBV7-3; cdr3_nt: TGTGCCAGCAGCTCCACGGGGGGCCGGGACGAGCAGTACTTC; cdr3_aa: CASSSTGGRDEQYF
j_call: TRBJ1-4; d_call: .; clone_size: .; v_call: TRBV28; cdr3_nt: TGTGCCAGCAGTTTAGGGACACCCCTCGAGCTGTTTTTT; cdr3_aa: CASSLGTPLELFF
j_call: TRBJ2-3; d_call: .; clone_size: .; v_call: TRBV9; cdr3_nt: TGTGCCAGCAGCTCCCGACAGAGCACAGATACGCAGTATTTT; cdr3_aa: CASSSRQSTDTQYF
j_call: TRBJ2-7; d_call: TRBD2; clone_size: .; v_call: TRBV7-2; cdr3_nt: TGTGCCAGCAGCCGCGGGACTAGCTCCTACGAGCAGTACTTC; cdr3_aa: CASSRGTSSYEQYF
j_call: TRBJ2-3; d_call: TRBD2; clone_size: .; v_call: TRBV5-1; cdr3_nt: TGCGCCAGCAGCTCTTCTGGTCTAGCGGGAGCGGATACGCAGTATTTT; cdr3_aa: CASSSSGLAGADTQYF
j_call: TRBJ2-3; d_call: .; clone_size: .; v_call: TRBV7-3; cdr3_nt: TGTGCCAGCAGCTCAGCGAGGAGTCGCGCAGATACGCAGTATTTT; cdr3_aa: CASSSARSRADTQYF
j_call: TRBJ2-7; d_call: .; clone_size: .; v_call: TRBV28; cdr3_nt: TGTGCCAGCAGTCACAGGGTCGGATACGAGCAGTACTTC; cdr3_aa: CASSHRVGYEQYF
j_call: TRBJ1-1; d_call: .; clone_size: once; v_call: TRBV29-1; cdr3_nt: TGCAGCGTTGTCGTGGGAGCGGATGAAGCTTTCTTT; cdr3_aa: CSVVVGADEAFF
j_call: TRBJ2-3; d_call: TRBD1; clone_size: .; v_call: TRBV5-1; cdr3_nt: TGCGCCAGCAGCTTGTCAGGGGGTATAGATACGCAGTATTTT; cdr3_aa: CASSLSGGIDTQYF
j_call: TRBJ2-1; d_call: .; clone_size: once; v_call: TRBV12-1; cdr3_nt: TGTGCCAGCAGCTTCGTGATAGCCCAAAGCTCCTACAATGAGCAGTTCTTC; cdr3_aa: CASSFVIAQSSYNEQFF
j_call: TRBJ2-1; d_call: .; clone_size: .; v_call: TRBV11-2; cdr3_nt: TGTGCCAGCAGCCCGGACTACCGTCGGGGGAATGAGCAGTTCTTC; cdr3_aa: CASSPDYRRGNEQFF
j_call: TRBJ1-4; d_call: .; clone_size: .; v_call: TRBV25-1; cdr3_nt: TGTGCCAGCAGTGACTCCAGGGTTGCAACTAATGAAAAACTGTTTTTT; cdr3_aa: CASSDSRVATNEKLFF
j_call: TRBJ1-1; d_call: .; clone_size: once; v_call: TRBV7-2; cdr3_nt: TGTGCCAGCAGCTTAACGGTGAACACTGAAGCTTTCTTT; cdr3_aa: CASSLTVNTEAFF
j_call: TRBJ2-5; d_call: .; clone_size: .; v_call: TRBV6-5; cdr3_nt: TGTGCCAGCAGGGACAGTGGGGTTGAGACCCAGTACTTC; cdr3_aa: CASRDSGVETQYF
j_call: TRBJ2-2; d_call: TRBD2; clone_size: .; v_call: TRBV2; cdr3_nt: TGTGCCAGCAGTCGGACTAGCGGGAACACCGGGGAGCTGTTTTTT; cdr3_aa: CASSRTSGNTGELFF
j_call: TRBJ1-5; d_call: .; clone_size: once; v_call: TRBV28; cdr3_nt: TGTGCCAGCAGTCTTGGGGGCGGCGGCAATCAGCCCCAGCATTTT; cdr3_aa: CASSLGGGGNQPQHF
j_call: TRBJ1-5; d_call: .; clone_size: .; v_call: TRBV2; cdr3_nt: TGTGCCAGCAGGGCCTTCGGACAGAATCAGCCCCAGCATTTT; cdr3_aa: CASRAFGQNQPQHF
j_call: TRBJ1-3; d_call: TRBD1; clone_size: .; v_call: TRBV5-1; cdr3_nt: TGCGCCAGCAGCCCGAGGACAGGGGGAAACACCATATATTTT; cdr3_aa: CASSPRTGGNTIYF
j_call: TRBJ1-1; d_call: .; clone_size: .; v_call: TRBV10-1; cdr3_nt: TGCGCCAGCAGCCCCAATTCTACAGGCTTTGGGGAAGCTTTCTTT; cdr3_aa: CASSPNSTGFGEAFF
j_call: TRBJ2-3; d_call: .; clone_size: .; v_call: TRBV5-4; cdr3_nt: TGTGCCAGCAGCTTGTCGATAAGGACTCTTCGGCGCACAGATACGCAGTATTTT; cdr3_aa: CASSLSIRTLRRTDTQYF
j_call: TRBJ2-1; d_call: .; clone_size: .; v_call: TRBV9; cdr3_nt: TGTGCCAGCAGCGTAGCACCCACTGATGAGCAGTTCTTC; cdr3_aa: CASSVAPTDEQFF
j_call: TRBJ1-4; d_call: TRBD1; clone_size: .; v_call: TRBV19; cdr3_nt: TGTGCCAGTAGTATGGGGACAGGGTTTACTAATGAAAAACTGTTTTTT; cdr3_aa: CASSMGTGFTNEKLFF
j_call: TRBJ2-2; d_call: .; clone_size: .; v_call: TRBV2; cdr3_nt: TGTGCCAGCACGTCCCAGGGGCGCAACACCGGGGAGCTGTTTTTT; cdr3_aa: CASTSQGRNTGELFF
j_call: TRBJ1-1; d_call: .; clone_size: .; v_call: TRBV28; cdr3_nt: TGTGCCAGCAGGGTTCTATTTAACACTGAAGCTTTCTTT; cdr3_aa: CASRVLFNTEAFF